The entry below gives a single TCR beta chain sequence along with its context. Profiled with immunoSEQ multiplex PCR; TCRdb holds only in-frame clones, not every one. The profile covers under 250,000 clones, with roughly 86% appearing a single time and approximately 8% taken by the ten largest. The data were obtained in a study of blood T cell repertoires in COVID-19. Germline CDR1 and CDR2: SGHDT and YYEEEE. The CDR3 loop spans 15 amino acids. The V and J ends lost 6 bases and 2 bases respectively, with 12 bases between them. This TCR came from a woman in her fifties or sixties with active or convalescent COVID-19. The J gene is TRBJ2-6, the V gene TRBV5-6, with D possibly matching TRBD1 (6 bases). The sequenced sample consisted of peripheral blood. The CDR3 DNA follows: TGTGCCAGCACCGAAGGGGGAACTGGGGCCAACGTCCTGACTTTC. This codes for CASTEGGTGANVLTF. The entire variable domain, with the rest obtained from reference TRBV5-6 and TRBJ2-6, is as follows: DAGVTQSPTHLIKTRGQQVTLRCSPKSGHDTVSWYQQALGQGPQFIFQYYEEEERQRGNFPDRFSGHQFPNYSSELNVNALLLGDSALYLCASTEGGTGANVLTFGAGSRLTVL.